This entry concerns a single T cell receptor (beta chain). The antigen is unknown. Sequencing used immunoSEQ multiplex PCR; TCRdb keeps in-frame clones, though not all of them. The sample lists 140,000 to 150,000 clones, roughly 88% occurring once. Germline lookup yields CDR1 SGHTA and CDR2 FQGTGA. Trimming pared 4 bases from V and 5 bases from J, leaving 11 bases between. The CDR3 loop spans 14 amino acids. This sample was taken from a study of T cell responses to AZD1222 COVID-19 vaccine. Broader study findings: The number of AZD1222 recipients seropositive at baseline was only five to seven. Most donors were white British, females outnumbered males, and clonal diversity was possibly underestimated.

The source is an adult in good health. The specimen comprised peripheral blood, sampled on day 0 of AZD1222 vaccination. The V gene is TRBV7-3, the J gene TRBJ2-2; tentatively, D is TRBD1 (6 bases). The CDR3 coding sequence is TGTGCCAGCAGCTACCTAACAGGGACCGGGGAGCTGTTTTTT. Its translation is CASSYLTGTGELFF.